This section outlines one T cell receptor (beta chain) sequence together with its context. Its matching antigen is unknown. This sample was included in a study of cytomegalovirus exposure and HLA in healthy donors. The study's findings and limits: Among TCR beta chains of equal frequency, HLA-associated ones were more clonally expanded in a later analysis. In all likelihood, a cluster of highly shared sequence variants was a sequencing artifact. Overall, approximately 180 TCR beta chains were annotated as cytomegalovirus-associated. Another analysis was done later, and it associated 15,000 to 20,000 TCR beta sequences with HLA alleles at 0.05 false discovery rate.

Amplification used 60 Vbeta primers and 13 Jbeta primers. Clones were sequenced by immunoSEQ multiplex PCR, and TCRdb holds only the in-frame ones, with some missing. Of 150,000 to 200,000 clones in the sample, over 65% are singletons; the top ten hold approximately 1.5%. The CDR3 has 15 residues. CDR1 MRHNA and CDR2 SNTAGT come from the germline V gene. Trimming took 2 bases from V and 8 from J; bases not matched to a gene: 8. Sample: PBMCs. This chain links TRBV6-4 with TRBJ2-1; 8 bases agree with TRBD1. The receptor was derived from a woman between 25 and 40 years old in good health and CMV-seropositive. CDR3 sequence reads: CASSDVGQGADEQFF. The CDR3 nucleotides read TGTGCCAGCAGTGACGTCGGGCAGGGGGCCGATGAGCAGTTCTTC.